Below, 8 T cell receptor beta chains from the same sample are listed, as sequenced in a study of T cells in localized non-small cell lung cancer. Using immunoSEQ multiplex PCR, the repertoire was profiled, and TCRdb retains in-frame clones only, with some absent. In the table there are some 10,000 clones, roughly 80% of which are singletons. The input for sequencing was peripheral blood mononuclear cells, taken before any cancer treatment. These TCRs come from a female donor at least 60 years old with stage II lung adenocarcinoma.

V gene TRBV29-1 combines with J gene TRBJ2-3; perhaps TRBD2 as D (6 bases). From germline, CDR1 is SQVTM and CDR2 ANQGSEA. CDR3 length: 13 amino acids. V lost 3 bases and J 3 bases, leaving 10 bases between the germline ends. Here the CDR3 reads CSVEASVTDTQYF. The CDR3 coding sequence is TGCAGCGTTGAGGCTAGCGTGACAGATACGCAGTATTTT.

The chain is built from TRBV6-6 and TRBJ2-3; D possibly uses TRBD1 or TRBD2 (5 bases each). CDR3 size: 14 residues. CDR1 and CDR2 from the germline V gene are MNHNY and SVGAGI (reference sequence). The CDR3: CASRRGISTDTQYF. The CDR3 DNA sequence: TGTGCTTCCCGTCGGGGCATCTCCACAGATACGCAGTATTTT.

The chain combines TRBV11-2 with TRBJ2-1; 10 bases are shared with TRBD2. The V gene end was trimmed by 1 base and the J gene end by 8 bases; junction bases not matched to a gene: 8. CDR3 size: 16 residues. Germline V gene lookup returns CDR1 SGHAT and CDR2 FQNNGV. The CDR3, as DNA: TGTGCCAGCAGCTTAGCAGGAGCGGGAGGGCCCGATGAGCAGTTCTTC. Translated, it gives CASSLAGAGGPDEQFF.

The chain carries TRBV7-9 and TRBJ1-6; 9 positions match TRBD1. V shed 4 bases and J 1 base; nucleotides not matched to a gene: 8. The CDR3 length is 18 residues. Per germline, CDR1 SEHNR and CDR2 FQNEAQ (reference sequence). The CDR3 region is CASSSNPGQGSYNSPLHF. The CDR3, as DNA: TGTGCCAGCAGCTCCAATCCGGGACAGGGTTCCTATAATTCACCCCTCCACTTT.

This chain joins TRBV27 and TRBJ1-3; a weak D match, TRBD1 (5 bases). The germline gives CDR1 MNHEY, CDR2 SMNVEV (reference sequence). This CDR3 comprises 13 residues. V lost 6 bases to trimming and J lost 4 bases, with 10 bases between them. CDR3 loop: CASRPSGGNTIYF. DNA for the CDR3: TGTGCCAGCAGGCCGTCAGGGGGAAACACCATATATTTT.

V and J are TRBV28 and TRBJ2-5, with TRBD1 as a possible D gene (5 bases). This CDR3 spans 15 amino acids. Deletions cut 6 bases from V and 2 bases from J, with 16 bases between. In germline, CDR1 is MDHEN, CDR2 SYDVKM. The CDR3 sequence is CASSRRQTLQETQYF. CDR3 DNA: TGTGCCAGCAGCCGCAGACAGACGCTACAAGAGACCCAGTACTTC. The variable domain in full, with the rest retrieved from reference TRBV28 and TRBJ2-5, is DVKVTQSSRYLVKRTGEKVFLECVQDMDHENMFWYRQDPGLGLRLIYFSYDVKMKEKGDIPEGYSVSREKKERFSLILESASTNQTSMYLCASSRRQTLQETQYFGPGTRLLVL.

Note on this clone: The junction does not match germline at one end; this may be a read error. The rearrangement uses TRBV7-7 and TRBJ2-2; D gene unclear. Germline CDR1 reads SSHAT; CDR2 reads FNYEAQ (reference sequence). The CDR3 covers 13 residues. CDR3: CASSFSSTGELFF. Here the CDR3 DNA reads TGTGCTAGCAGCTTTAGTAGCACCGGGGAGCTGTTTTTT. The complete variable domain, with remaining parts taken from reference TRBV7-7 and TRBJ2-2, reads GAGVSQSPRYKVTKRGQDVTLRCDPISSHATLYWYQQALGQGPEFLTYFNYEAQPDKSGLPSDRFSAERPEGSISTLTIQRTEQRDSAMYRCASSFSSTGELFFGEGSRLTVL.

The chain employs TRBV28 and TRBJ1-2; a weak D match, TRBD1 (5 bases). CDR1 is MDHEN and CDR2 is SYDVKM in the germline V gene. This CDR3 is 13 amino acids long. Trimming took 5 bases from V and 6 from J, leaving 13 bases between them. DNA of the CDR3: TGTGCCAGCAGTCTCCCCCGACAGAATGGCTACACCTTC. As protein: CASSLPRQNGYTF.